This TCR beta chain was identified in a study of regulatory T cells in long-lasting Graves disease. Study outcomes and limitations: Whereas 966 public clonotypes were shared by new patients, persistent patients shared more, at about 2,500.

This clonotype was seen repeatedly, ten times or more. The antigen is undetermined. Time point indicated: newly diagnosed GD, antithyroid drugs for less than 3 months. The TCR library used RNA extracted from PBMCs. The EDTA tubes were filled with about 10 milliliters of drawn peripheral blood. Assembly of TCR beta libraries relied on iRepertoire HTBI primers together with Arm-PCR of CDR3 regions. In the study's own analysis: Identification across samples found 62 TRBV and about 15 TRBJ segments. TCRdb used MiXCR to reprocess the multiplex PCR reads, holding one entry per CDR3 protein. These V and J calls derive from TCRdb rather than the authors' analysis. The sample lists 300,000 to 400,000 distinct CDR3 sequences, 15% to 19% occurring once. Deletions cut 6 bases from V and 5 bases from J, with 10 bases between. The germline gives CDR1 SGHTA, CDR2 FQGNSA. The CDR3 runs to 12 residues.

The chain links TRBV7-2 to TRBJ1-2; unclear D gene. The sample in question was peripheral blood mononuclear cells (PBMCs), obtained at new diagnosis, from a patient treated with antithyroid drugs. The sequence was collected from a female donor with Graves disease. CDR3 nucleotides: TGTGCCAGCAGTTATACGACTTATGGCTACACCTTC. The encoded protein is CASSYTTYGYTF.